Below are 13 T cell receptor beta chains sequenced from a single sample in a study of shared clonotypes between healthy human individuals (TCRdb year 2020). The library came from the immunoSEQ multiplex PCR assay. This immuneACCESS table, as held by TCRdb, lists in-frame sequences with V and J called but not all clones. Of the missing ones, under half trace to an unresolved V gene in checked studies; the others have no known cause. For this sample the table gives about 1,800,000 clones, of which about 95% were detected only once. The ten largest clones represent roughly 1.2% of the sample. CD8 naive samples were CD45RO-negative cells positively selected for CCR7, giving a CD45RA+CCR7+ population that excluded TemRA cells. Sample: naive CD8+ T cells sorted from blood. The cell subset or site label, as the study defines it: CD45RA+CCR7+. These receptors were taken from a man younger than 35 in good health.

The chain's CDR3 is CASSERAATNYGYTF. The CDR3 nucleotides read TGTGCCAGCAGTGAACGGGCAGCCACTAACTATGGCTACACCTTC. J is TRBJ1-2 and V is TRBV25-1; D ambiguous. Germline V gene sequence: CDR1 MGHDK, CDR2 SYGVNS. There are 15 residues in the CDR3. V was pared by 2 bases and J by 0 bases, with 10 bases between.

Concerning this clone: The sample holds other DNA sequences that translate to the same CDR3. The chain has TRBV13 and TRBJ2-3, with D tentatively TRBD2 (5 bases). The CDR3 is 13 amino acids. V was cut by 5 bases and J by 0 bases, with 6 bases left in between. CDR1 and CDR2 from the germline V gene are PRHDT and FYEKMQ (reference sequence). The CDR3 DNA reads TGTGCCAGCAGCCTAGCAAGCACAGATACGCAGTATTTT. This gives the protein CASSLASTDTQYF.

On this clone itself: The same CDR3 also results from other DNA sequences found in this sample. The rearrangement links TRBV19 to TRBJ2-7, with a weak D call TRBD2 (6 bases). The CDR3 is made up of 14 amino acids. The germline V and J ends were trimmed by 3 bases and 0 bases, with 9 bases remaining between them. Looked up from germline, CDR1 is LNHDA and CDR2 is SQIVND (reference sequence). The chain's CDR3 is CASSITGGSYEQYF. The DNA of the CDR3 is TGTGCCAGTAGTATCACCGGGGGCTCCTACGAGCAGTACTTC.

This sequence joins TRBV2 and TRBJ2-5; 9 bases match TRBD2. The CDR3 totals 15 residues. In germline, CDR1 is SNHLY, CDR2 FYNNEI. The ends lost 2 bases at V and 9 bases at J; junction bases unmatched: 10. Here the CDR3 reads CASSEMGSGGGAQYF. CDR3 DNA sequence: TGTGCCAGCAGTGAAATGGGTAGCGGGGGCGGGGCCCAGTACTTC.

This sequence joins TRBV5-6 and TRBJ1-2; TRBD1 might be the D (6 bases). The germline CDR1 and CDR2 sequences are SGHDT and YYEEEE. The CDR3 length is 14 residues. V gave up 5 bases and J gave up 8 bases, with 19 bases separating them. The CDR3 loop is CASRMGWGARGYTF. DNA of the CDR3: TGTGCCAGCAGAATGGGATGGGGGGCCCGAGGCTACACCTTC.

The gene calls are TRBV5-6 and TRBJ2-1; 15 bases agree with TRBD2. Trimming cost V 2 bases and J 6 bases; bases outside gene matches: 6. Germline assignment: CDR1 SGHDT and CDR2 YYEEEE. This CDR3 contains 17 residues. CDR3 nucleotide sequence: TGTGCCAGCAGCTTCGGACTAGCGGGAGGGCGGGGCAATGAGCAGTTCTTC. It yields the protein CASSFGLAGGRGNEQFF.

The chain couples TRBV14 to TRBJ1-3; D is ambiguous. V was trimmed by 2 bases and J by 4 bases, leaving 18 bases between them. The CDR3 is 17 amino acids. CDR1 is SGHDN, CDR2 FVKESK, per germline. The CDR3 nucleotides read TGTGCCAGCAGCCAACTTATCGGGCCTCTCGCCGGAAACACCATATATTTT. Translating it yields CASSQLIGPLAGNTIYF.

CDR3 protein: CASSEPGEGEGEKLFF. Here the CDR3 DNA reads TGTGCCAGCAGTGAACCCGGTGAAGGAGAAGGTGAAAAACTGTTTTTT. The chain employs TRBV25-1 and TRBJ1-4; no definite D call. The CDR3 loop spans 16 amino acids. Germline CDR1 and CDR2: MGHDK and SYGVNS. Trimming took 2 bases from V and 7 from J, leaving 17 bases between them.

The V call is TRBV14, the J call TRBJ2-3; D remains unclear. This CDR3 is built from 14 residues. Trimming cost V 0 bases and J 4 bases, with 8 bases left between them. CDR1 is SGHDN, CDR2 FVKESK, per germline. The CDR3 bases are TGTGCCAGCAGCCAAGATAGGGTGCCAGATACGCAGTATTTT. Its protein is CASSQDRVPDTQYF.

This clone came up once. The J gene is TRBJ2-7, the V gene TRBV4-3, with 8 bases lining up with TRBD2. Germline V gene data show CDR1 as LGHNA and CDR2 as YSLEER. V trimming: 0 bases; J trimming: 4 bases; junction bases outside the gene matches: 8. The CDR3 is 16 residues long. CDR3 in DNA: TGCGCCAGCAGCCAAGATAGGCTAGCGGGTGTTTACGAGCAGTACTTC. It specifies CASSQDRLAGVYEQYF.

As to this clone: Other DNA sequences in this sample translate to the same CDR3. The V and J genes are TRBV27 and TRBJ2-1; the match to TRBD2 covers 12 bases. Germline loops: CDR1 MNHEY, CDR2 SMNVEV (reference sequence). The V gene end was trimmed by 6 bases and the J gene end by 10 bases; junction bases not matched to a gene: 7. The CDR3 runs 14 residues. CDR3 sequence: CASSPGLAGREQFF. DNA for the CDR3: TGTGCCAGCAGCCCTGGACTAGCGGGAAGGGAGCAGTTCTTC.

The genes are TRBV29-1 and TRBJ2-7, with TRBD1 identical over 7 bases. The CDR3 sequence is 11 residues long. J was trimmed by 2 bases and V by 7 bases; bases with no gene match: 2. Per the germline V gene, CDR1 is SQVTM and CDR2 is ANQGSEA. CDR3 in amino acids: CSGTGAYEQYF. CDR3 sequence (DNA): TGCAGCGGAACAGGGGCCTACGAGCAGTACTTC.

The chain carries TRBV28 and TRBJ2-7, with D possibly TRBD1 on 5 matching bases. CDR1 is MDHEN, CDR2 SYDVKM, per germline. The CDR3 is 14 residues long. Trimming left V 3 bases short and J 3 bases short, with 12 bases between. The DNA of the CDR3 is TGTGCCAGCAGTTTTAGGGGATTCAACTACGAGCAGTACTTC. Amino acid sequence: CASSFRGFNYEQYF.